The next 19 T cell receptor beta chains were all read from a single sample in a study of regulatory T cells in long-lasting Graves disease. In building TCR beta libraries, iRepertoire HTBI primers were used together with Arm-PCR of CDR3 regions. Via MiXCR, TCRdb re-called the multiplex PCR reads, giving one row per CDR3 protein. The sample contains fewer than 550,000 distinct CDR3 sequences, 15% to 20% of which appear only once. Regarding time point: newly diagnosed GD, antithyroid drugs for less than 3 months. PBMCs were the source of the RNA used for TCR sequencing. A further study also used this sample, focusing on T cells in Graves' hyperthyroidism and ophthalmopathy.

Sequencing was performed on peripheral blood mononuclear cells (PBMCs), taken at new diagnosis, from a patient treated with antithyroid drugs. These receptor sequences come from a woman aged 18 to 35 with Graves disease.

This clonotype was seen many times. This chain joins TRBV6-2 or TRBV6-3 and TRBJ2-1; D gene unclear. Germline CDR1 is MNHEY and CDR2 is SVGEGT. This CDR3 contains 12 residues. V lost 5 bases, J lost 6 bases, and 8 bases lay in between. As DNA, the CDR3 is TGTGCCAGCAGTGACAACAGCAATGAGCAGTTCTTC. It yields the protein CASSDNSNEQFF.

This clonotype came up many times. The chain combines TRBV18 with TRBJ2-7, with D possibly TRBD2 on 6 matching bases. Per germline, CDR1 KGHSH and CDR2 LQKENI. V was clipped by 2 bases and J by 6 bases, with 11 bases between them. This CDR3 contains 13 residues. The CDR3 coding sequence is TGTGCCAGCTCACCAACGGGGGTTGGCGAGCAGTACTTC. Its translation: CASSPTGVGEQYF.

This rearrangement joins TRBV4-1 to TRBJ2-7; D not resolved. CDR1 is MGHRA, CDR2 YSYEKL, per germline. V was cut by 3 bases and J by 7 bases, with 13 bases left in between. The CDR3 spans 13 residues. The CDR3 region is CASSQGYRWEQYF. The DNA for the CDR3 is TGCGCCAGCAGCCAGGGCTATCGTTGGGAGCAGTACTTC.

Ten or more counts support this clonotype. This chain joins TRBV12-3 or TRBV12-4 and TRBJ2-1; 14 bases map to TRBD2. There are 15 residues in the CDR3. J gave up 5 bases and V 6 bases, and 3 bases lay outside the gene matches. The CDR3 DNA sequence: TGTGCCAGCAGGGCGGGACTAGCGGGAGACAATGAGCAGTTCTTC. Its protein is CASRAGLAGDNEQFF.

V usage is TRBV7-9 and J usage is TRBJ1-1, with D uncertain. Per germline, CDR1 SEHNR and CDR2 FQNEAQ (reference sequence). This CDR3 contains 12 residues. Trimming cost V 1 base and J 8 bases, with 8 bases left between them. The CDR3 protein is CASSLGFREAFF. The CDR3 bases are TGTGCCAGCAGCTTAGGTTTCCGGGAAGCTTTCTTT.

This clonotype was seen repeatedly, ten times or more. The chain links TRBV12-3 or TRBV12-4 to TRBJ2-1; 14 bases are a match to TRBD2. V was clipped by 5 bases and J by 4 bases; unmatched bases: 7. There are 17 residues in the CDR3. CDR3 residues: CASSPTSGRVSYNEQFF. The CDR3 region has the DNA TGTGCCAGCAGTCCGACTAGCGGGAGGGTGTCGTACAATGAGCAGTTCTTC.

The J gene is TRBJ1-1, the V gene TRBV6-2 or TRBV6-3, with D uncertain. V was pared by 0 bases and J by 4 bases, with 15 bases between. Germline CDR1 MNHEY, CDR2 SVGEGT. This CDR3 comprises 16 residues. CDR3 coding DNA: TGTGCCAGCAGTTACTCGAACACAGCGATGAGCACTGAAGCTTTCTTT. Amino acids: CASSYSNTAMSTEAFF.

This clonotype came up many times. The rearrangement joins TRBV29-1 to TRBJ2-1, with 8 bases lining up with TRBD2. The germline V gene has CDR1 SQVTM and CDR2 ANQGSEA. This CDR3 has 13 residues. J was trimmed by 7 bases and V by 8 bases; bases with no gene match: 10. In nucleotides, the CDR3 is TGCAGCTCCAAGCGGGAGTCGGGAAATGAGCAGTTCTTC. Translating it yields CSSKRESGNEQFF.

This clonotype was found once. This chain links TRBV7-9 with TRBJ2-3; 10 positions agree with TRBD2. V gave up 4 bases and J gave up 6 bases; unmatched junction bases: 10. From germline, CDR1 is SEHNR and CDR2 FQNEAQ (reference sequence). The CDR3 runs to 16 residues. The chain's CDR3 is CASSSTTGTSVDTQYF. The CDR3 region has the DNA TGTGCCAGCAGCTCTACTACCGGGACTAGCGTGGATACGCAGTATTTT.

This clonotype has only a few counts. The genes are TRBV20-1 and TRBJ2-5, with D hard to call. Deletions cut 6 bases from V and 4 bases from J, with 6 bases between. The germline gives CDR1 DFQATT, CDR2 SNEGSKA (reference sequence). CDR3 size: 10 residues. The CDR3 DNA sequence: TGCAGTGCACAAGTAGAGACCCAGTACTTC. The encoded protein is CSAQVETQYF.

A remark on this clonotype: A far larger clone is a single base away, which makes a read error likely. The V and J genes are TRBV6-5 and TRBJ2-7; possible D gene TRBD2, 6 bases. This CDR3 has 18 amino acids. Germline V CDR1 and CDR2: MNHEY, SVGAGI. The CDR3 loop is CASSYSAGTLPNPYEQCF. For the CDR3, the DNA is TGTGCCAGCAGTTACTCGGCGGGGACTCTCCCTAACCCCTACGAGCAGTGCTTC.

This chain connects TRBV28 to TRBJ1-4; TRBD1 is a possible D gene (6 bases). This CDR3 has 11 residues. Per germline, CDR1 MDHEN and CDR2 SYDVKM. V dropped 4 bases and J dropped 11 bases, with 8 bases sitting between them. CDR3 residues: CASSSTGKLFF. The DNA of the CDR3 is TGTGCCAGCAGTTCCACAGGGAAACTGTTTTTT.

This clonotype was counted at least ten times. The chain has TRBV27 and TRBJ2-1; 11 bases line up with TRBD2. Germline V gives CDR1 MNHEY, CDR2 SMNVEV (reference sequence). J was trimmed by 0 bases and V by 6 bases; bases with no gene match: 7. The CDR3 is 17 amino acids. The DNA for the CDR3 is TGTGCCAGCAGGGCCCCGGGACTAGCGGACTCCTACAATGAGCAGTTCTTC. It translates to CASRAPGLADSYNEQFF.

This chain uses TRBV6-1 with TRBJ1-5; D not resolved. CDR1 is MNHNS and CDR2 is SASEGT in the germline V gene. V was pared by 4 bases and J by 2 bases, with 6 bases between. This CDR3 contains 13 residues. CDR3 loop: CASSVLGNQPQHF. In DNA, the CDR3 is TGTGCCAGCAGTGTTTTGGGCAATCAGCCCCAGCATTTT.

There are many counts of this clonotype. The J gene is TRBJ2-3, the V gene TRBV19; 11 bases agree with TRBD2. CDR1 LNHDA and CDR2 SQIVND come from the germline V gene (reference sequence). With 7 bases clipped from V and 0 bases from J, the junction kept 6 bases outside the gene matches. CDR3 length equals 16 residues. CDR3 DNA: TGTGCCAGTACCAGACTAGCGGGGAGTAGCACAGATACGCAGTATTTT. The encoded protein is CASTRLAGSSTDTQYF.

The chain employs TRBV4-1 and TRBJ2-4, with 9 bases lining up with TRBD2. Germline CDR1 reads MGHRA; CDR2 reads YSYEKL. V lost 3 bases, J lost 0 bases, and 6 bases stayed unmatched. The CDR3 sequence is 17 residues long. The DNA of the CDR3 is TGCGCCAGCAGCCAGGGGCGGGAGGGACTAGCCAAAAACATTCAGTACTTC. Protein product: CASSQGREGLAKNIQYF.

This clonotype has only a few counts. The chain recombines TRBV6-2 or TRBV6-3 with TRBJ2-7; D remains ambiguous. The germline CDR1 and CDR2 sequences are MNHEY and SVGEGT. The CDR3 spans 13 residues. The germline V and J ends were trimmed by 5 bases and 4 bases, with 12 bases remaining between them. CDR3 amino acids: CASSERNGYEQYF. The CDR3 region has the DNA TGTGCCAGCAGTGAAAGAAACGGTTACGAGCAGTACTTC.

Points on this clonotype: The junction and the germline gene differ at one end; a read error may be behind it. The chain couples TRBV6-1 to TRBJ2-7, with 8 bases lining up with TRBD2. The CDR3 has 14 amino acids. Germline-derived CDR1 and CDR2 are MNHNS and SASEGT. CDR3 DNA: TGTGCCAGCAGGGAAGCGGGAGCCACCTACGAGCAGTACTTC. Protein sequence: CASREAGATYEQYF.

This clonotype was counted at least ten times. The rearrangement joins TRBV3-1 to TRBJ2-1; 12 positions match TRBD2. J gave up 6 bases and V 4 bases, and 10 bases lay outside the gene matches. The CDR3 sequence is 17 residues long. The germline V gene encodes CDR1 LGHDT and CDR2 YNNKEL (reference sequence). CDR3 in DNA: TGTGCCAGCAGCCTCGGACTAGCGGGATGGGGGGGCAATGAGCAGTTCTTC. It codes for CASSLGLAGWGGNEQFF.